This TCR beta chain was recovered during a study of T cells in Graves' hyperthyroidism and ophthalmopathy. For the study at large: Peripheral blood was secured at the point of initial diagnosis, before any treatment.

This clonotype was detected ten times or more. Its cognate antigen is unknown. Study-wide results and limits: Ophthalmopathy and stable hyperthyroidism were separated by a 13 V-J model.

RNA transcripts yielded amplified TCR beta CDR3 regions. When the TCR CDR3 underwent first-round RT-PCR, the HTBI primer set was used. TCRdb independently ran MiXCR on the multiplex PCR reads; one entry per CDR3 protein. The table has 350,000 to 400,000 distinct CDR3 sequences, just under 15% seen once. A patient was excluded if there was uncontrolled infection, other autoimmune disease, pregnancy or lactation. Material: blood. This sequence was found in a woman in her twenties or thirties with Graves' hyperthyroidism.

CDR3 DNA sequence: TGTGCCAGCAGTCCTTATGGTTTCGGCCAGCCCCAGCATTTT. It yields the protein CASSPYGFGQPQHF. The chain carries TRBV27 and TRBJ1-5; no reliable D call. Deletions cut 5 bases from V and 7 bases from J, with 15 bases between. Germline CDR1 is MNHEY and CDR2 is SMNVEV (reference sequence). This CDR3 region has 14 residues.